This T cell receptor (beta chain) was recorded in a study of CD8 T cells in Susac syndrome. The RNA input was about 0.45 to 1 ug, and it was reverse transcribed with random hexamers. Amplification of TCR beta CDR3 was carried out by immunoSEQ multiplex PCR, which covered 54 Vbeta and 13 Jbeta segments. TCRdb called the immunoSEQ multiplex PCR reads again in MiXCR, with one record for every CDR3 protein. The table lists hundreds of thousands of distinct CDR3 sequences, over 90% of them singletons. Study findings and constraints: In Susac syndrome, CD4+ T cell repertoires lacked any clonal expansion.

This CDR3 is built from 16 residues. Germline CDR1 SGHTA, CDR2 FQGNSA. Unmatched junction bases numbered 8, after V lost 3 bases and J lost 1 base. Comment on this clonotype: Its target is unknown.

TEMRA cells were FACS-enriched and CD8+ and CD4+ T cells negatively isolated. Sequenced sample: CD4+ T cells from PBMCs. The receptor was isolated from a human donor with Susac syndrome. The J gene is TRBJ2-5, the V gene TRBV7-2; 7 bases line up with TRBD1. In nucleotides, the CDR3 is TGTGCCAGCAGCTTGACAGGGCGAAGGTCCCAAGAGACCCAGTACTTC. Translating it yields CASSLTGRRSQETQYF.